This T cell receptor (beta chain) is drawn from a study of tumor-infiltrating lymphocytes in primary liver carcinoma. Study summary: Surgical resection treated primary liver carcinoma in the patients. Stage T1-T3 N0M0 and a size of roughly 4 to 10 cm characterized the tumors. Every sample contained roughly 3.65 to 7.13 million productive TCRbeta reads, and these numbers were similar from one tissue type to another. Notes on the study in general: Since the samples were bulk and unsorted, the CD4+ and CD8+ repertoires were not compared.

A single count supports this clonotype. Its cognate antigen is unknown. At one end the junction does not follow the germline gene, possibly because of a read error. The germline V gene has CDR1 LGHNA and CDR2 YNFKEQ. This CDR3 comprises 14 residues. Germline DNA was extracted alongside blood RNA, which was obtained from unsorted whole blood. TCR beta cDNA was prepared out of roughly 520 ng total RNA by means of a constant-region primer. Nested multiplex PCR, run for three rounds with slightly modified ARM-PCR, yielded TCR beta libraries. The study ran its first two PCR rounds for roughly 10 cycles each, using TRBV1-TRBV30 forward primers and a C-beta reverse primer. TCRdb re-called the multiplex PCR reads through MiXCR, storing one row per CDR3 protein. The sample contains 150,000 to 200,000 distinct CDR3 sequences, around three fifths of which appear only once.

V usage is TRBV4-2 and J usage is TRBJ2-7, with D hard to call. The sample comprised peripheral blood. This receptor was taken from a woman aged 55-70 years with primary liver carcinoma and hepatitis B virus infection. The CDR3 DNA reads TGTGCCAGCAGCCAAGATACTTCGACCTACGACCAGTATTTC. Translation gives CASSQDTSTYDQYF.